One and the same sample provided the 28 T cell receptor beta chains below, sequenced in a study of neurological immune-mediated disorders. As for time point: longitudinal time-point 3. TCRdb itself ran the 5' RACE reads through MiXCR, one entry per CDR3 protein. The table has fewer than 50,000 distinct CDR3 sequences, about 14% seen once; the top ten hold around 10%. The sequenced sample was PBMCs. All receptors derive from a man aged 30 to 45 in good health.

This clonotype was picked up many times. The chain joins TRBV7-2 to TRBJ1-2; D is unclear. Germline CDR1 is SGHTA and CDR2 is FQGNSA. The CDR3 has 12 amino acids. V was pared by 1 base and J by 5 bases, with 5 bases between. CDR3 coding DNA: TGTGCCAGCAGCTTAGACGGATATGGCTACACCTTC. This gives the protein CASSLDGYGYTF.

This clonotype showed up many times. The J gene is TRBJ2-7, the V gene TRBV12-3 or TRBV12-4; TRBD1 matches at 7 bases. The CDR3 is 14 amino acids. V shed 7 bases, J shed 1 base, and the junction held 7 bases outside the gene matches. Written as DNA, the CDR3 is TGTGCCAGCACGTTAACCAGGGGGTCCTACGAGCAGTACTTC. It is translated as CASTLTRGSYEQYF.

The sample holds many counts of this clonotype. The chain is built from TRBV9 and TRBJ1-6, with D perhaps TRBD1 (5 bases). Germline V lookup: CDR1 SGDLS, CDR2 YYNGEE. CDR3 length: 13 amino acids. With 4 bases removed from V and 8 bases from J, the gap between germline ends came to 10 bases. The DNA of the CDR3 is TGTGCCAGCAGCCCAGGGAAGCATTCACCCCTCCACTTT. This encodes CASSPGKHSPLHF.

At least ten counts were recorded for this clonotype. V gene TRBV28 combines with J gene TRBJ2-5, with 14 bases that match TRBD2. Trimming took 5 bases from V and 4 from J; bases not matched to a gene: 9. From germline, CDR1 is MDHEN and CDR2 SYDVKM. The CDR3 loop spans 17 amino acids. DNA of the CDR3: TGTGCCAGCAGTCTACAGGGACTAGCGGGAGTAGGAGAGACCCAGTACTTC. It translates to CASSLQGLAGVGETQYF.

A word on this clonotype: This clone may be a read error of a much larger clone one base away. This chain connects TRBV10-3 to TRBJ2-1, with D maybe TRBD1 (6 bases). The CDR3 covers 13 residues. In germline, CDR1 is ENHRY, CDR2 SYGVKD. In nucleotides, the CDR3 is TGTTCCATCAGTGAAGGGACAACGAATGAGCAGTTCTTC. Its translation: CSISEGTTNEQFF.

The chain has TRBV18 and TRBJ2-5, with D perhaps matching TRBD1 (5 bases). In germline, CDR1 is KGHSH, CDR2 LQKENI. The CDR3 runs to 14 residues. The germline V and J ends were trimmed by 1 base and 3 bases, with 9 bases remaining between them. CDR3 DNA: TGTGCCAGCTCACCACGGCAGGGCGAAGAGACCCAGTACTTC. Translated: CASSPRQGEETQYF.

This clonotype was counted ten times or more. The CDR3 bases are TGTGCCAGCAATATACAGGGGCTCGGCACTGAAGCTTTCTTT. This translates into CASNIQGLGTEAFF. The J gene is TRBJ1-1, the V gene TRBV7-2; TRBD1 matches 7 bases. Per the germline V gene, CDR1 is SGHTA and CDR2 is FQGNSA. The CDR3 loop spans 14 amino acids. V lost 7 bases, J lost 4 bases, and 9 bases stayed unmatched.

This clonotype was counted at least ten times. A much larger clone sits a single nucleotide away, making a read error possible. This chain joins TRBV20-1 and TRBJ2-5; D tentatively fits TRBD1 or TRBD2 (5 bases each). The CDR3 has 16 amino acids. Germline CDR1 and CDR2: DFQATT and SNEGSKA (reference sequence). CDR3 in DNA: TGCAGTGCTAGAGTACATAAAGGGACGGAACAAGAGACCCGGTACTTC. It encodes CSARVHKGTEQETRYF.

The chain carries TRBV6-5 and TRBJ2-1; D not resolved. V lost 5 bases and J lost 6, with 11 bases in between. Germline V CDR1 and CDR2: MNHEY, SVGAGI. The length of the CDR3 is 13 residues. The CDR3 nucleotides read TGTGCCAGCAGTAAAAGCCCGTTCAATGAGCAGTTCTTC. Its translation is CASSKSPFNEQFF.

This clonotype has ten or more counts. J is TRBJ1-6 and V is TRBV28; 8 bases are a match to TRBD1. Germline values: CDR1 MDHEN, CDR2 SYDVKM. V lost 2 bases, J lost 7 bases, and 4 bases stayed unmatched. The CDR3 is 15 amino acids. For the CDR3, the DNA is TGTGCCAGCAGTTTAGGGAGACAGGGGAATTCACCCCTCCACTTT. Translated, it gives CASSLGRQGNSPLHF.

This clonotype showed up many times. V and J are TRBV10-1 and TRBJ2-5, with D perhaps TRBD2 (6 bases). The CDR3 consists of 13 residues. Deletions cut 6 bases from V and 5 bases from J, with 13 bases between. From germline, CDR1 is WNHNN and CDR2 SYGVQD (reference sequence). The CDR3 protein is CASSPHAGETQYF. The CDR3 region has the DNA TGCGCCAGCAGCCCTCACGCGGGGGAGACCCAGTACTTC.

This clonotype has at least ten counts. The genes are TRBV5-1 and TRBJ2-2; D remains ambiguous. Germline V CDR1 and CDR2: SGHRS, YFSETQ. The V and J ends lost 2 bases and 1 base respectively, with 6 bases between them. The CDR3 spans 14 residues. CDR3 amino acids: CASSFEQNTGELFF. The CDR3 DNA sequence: TGCGCCAGCAGCTTCGAACAGAACACCGGGGAGCTGTTTTTT. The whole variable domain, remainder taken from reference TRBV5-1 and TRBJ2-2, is KAGVTQTPRYLIKTRGQQVTLSCSPISGHRSVSWYQQTPGQGLQFLFEYFSETQRNKGNFPGRFSGRQFSNSRSEMNVSTLELGDSALYLCASSFEQNTGELFFGEGSRLTVL.

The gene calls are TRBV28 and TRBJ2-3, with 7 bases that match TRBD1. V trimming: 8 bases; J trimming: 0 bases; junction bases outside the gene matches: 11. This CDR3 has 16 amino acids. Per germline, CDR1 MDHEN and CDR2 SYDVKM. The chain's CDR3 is CASLEMTGTSTDTQYF. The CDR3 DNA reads TGTGCCAGCTTAGAGATGACAGGGACCAGCACAGATACGCAGTATTTT.

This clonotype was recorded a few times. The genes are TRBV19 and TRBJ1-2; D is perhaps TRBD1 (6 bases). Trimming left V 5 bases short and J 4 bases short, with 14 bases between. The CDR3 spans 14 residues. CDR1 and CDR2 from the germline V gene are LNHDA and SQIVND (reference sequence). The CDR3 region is CASSVRDTVYGYTF. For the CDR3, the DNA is TGTGCCAGTAGTGTCCGGGACACTGTCTATGGCTACACCTTC.

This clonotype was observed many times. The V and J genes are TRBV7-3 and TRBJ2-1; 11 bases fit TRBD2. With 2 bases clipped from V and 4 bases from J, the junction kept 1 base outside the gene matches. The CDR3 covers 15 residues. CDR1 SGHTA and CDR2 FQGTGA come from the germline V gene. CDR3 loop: CASSLLAGGYNEQFF. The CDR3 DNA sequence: TGTGCCAGCAGCTTACTAGCGGGAGGATACAATGAGCAGTTCTTC.

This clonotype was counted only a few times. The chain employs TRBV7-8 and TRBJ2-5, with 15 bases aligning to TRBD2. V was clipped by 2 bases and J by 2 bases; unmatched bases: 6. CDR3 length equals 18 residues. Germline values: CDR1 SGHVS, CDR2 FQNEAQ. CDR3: CASSLNGGLAGGQETQYF. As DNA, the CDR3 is TGTGCCAGCAGCTTAAATGGGGGACTAGCGGGAGGACAAGAGACCCAGTACTTC.

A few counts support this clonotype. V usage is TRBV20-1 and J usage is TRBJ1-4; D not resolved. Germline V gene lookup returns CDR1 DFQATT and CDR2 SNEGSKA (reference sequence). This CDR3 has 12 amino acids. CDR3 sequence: CSLKATNEKLFF. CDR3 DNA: TGCAGCCTGAAGGCAACTAATGAAAAACTGTTTTTT.

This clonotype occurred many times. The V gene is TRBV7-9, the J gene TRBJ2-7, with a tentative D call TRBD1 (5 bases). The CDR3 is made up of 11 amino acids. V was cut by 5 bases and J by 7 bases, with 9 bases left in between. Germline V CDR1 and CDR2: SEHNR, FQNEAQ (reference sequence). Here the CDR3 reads CASSNQGEQYF. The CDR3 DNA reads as TGTGCCAGCAGCAACCAGGGAGAGCAGTACTTC.

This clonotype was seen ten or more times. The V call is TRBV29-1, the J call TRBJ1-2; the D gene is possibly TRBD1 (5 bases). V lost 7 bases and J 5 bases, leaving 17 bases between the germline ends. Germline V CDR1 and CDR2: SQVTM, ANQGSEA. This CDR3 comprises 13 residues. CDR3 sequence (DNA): TGCAGCGCGAAGACAGTCTCCCTTTATGGCTACACCTTC. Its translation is CSAKTVSLYGYTF.

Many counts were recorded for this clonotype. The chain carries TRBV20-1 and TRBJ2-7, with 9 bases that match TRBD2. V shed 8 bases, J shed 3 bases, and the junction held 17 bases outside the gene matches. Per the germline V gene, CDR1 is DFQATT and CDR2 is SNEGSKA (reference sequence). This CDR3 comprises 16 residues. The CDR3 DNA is TGCAGTATCCTGGCGGGAGGGCCGCAAAACGACTACGAGCAGTACTTC. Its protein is CSILAGGPQNDYEQYF.

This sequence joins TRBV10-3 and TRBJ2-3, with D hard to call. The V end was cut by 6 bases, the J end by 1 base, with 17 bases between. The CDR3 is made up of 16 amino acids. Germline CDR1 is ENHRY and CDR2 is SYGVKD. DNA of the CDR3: TGTGCCATCAGCCCCTGGACGTGGGAAGGCACAGATACGCAGTATTTT. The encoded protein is CAISPWTWEGTDTQYF.

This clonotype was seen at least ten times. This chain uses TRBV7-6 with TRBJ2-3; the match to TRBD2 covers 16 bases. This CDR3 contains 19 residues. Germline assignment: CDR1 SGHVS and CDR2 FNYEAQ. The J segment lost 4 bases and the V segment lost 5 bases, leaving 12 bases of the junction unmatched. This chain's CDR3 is CASSTSGTSGRARADTQYF. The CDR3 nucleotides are TGTGCCAGCAGCACATCCGGGACTAGCGGGAGGGCCAGGGCAGATACGCAGTATTTT.

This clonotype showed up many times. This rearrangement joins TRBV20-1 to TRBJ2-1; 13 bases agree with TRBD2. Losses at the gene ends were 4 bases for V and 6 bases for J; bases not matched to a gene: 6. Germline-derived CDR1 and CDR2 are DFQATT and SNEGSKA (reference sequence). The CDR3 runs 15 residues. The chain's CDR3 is CSATITSGRGNEQFF. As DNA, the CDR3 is TGCAGTGCTACCATCACTAGCGGGAGGGGCAATGAGCAGTTCTTC.

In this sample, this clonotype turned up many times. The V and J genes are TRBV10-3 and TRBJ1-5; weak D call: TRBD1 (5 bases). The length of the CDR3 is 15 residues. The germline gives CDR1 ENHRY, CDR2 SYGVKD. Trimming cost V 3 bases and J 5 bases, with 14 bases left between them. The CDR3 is CAISDRRGVDQPQHF. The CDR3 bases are TGTGCCATCAGTGACCGACGGGGGGTGGATCAGCCCCAGCATTTT.

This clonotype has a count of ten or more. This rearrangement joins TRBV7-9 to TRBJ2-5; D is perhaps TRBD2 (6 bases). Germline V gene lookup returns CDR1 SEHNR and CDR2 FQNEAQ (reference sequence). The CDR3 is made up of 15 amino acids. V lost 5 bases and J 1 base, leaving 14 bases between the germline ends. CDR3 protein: CASSGGVGAQETQYF. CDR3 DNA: TGTGCCAGCAGCGGAGGGGTAGGGGCCCAAGAGACCCAGTACTTC. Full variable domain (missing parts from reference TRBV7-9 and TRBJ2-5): DTGVSQNPRHKITKRGQNVTFRCDPISEHNRLYWYRQTLGQGPEFLTYFQNEAQLEKSRLLSDRFSAERPKGSFSTLEIQRTEQGDSAMYLCASSGGVGAQETQYFGPGTRLLVL.

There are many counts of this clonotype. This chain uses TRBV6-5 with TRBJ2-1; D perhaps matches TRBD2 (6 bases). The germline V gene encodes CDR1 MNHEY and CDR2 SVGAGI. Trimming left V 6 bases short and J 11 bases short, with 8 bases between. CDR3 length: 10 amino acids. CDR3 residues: CASRGRQQFF. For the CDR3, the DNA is TGTGCCAGCAGAGGGAGGCAGCAGTTCTTC.

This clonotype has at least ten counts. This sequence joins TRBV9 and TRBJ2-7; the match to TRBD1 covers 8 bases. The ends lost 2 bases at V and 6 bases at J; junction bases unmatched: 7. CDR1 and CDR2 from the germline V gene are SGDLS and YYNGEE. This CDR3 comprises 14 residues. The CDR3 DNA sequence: TGTGCCAGCAGCGTTGGACAGGGTCCCCTCGAGCAGTACTTC. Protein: CASSVGQGPLEQYF.

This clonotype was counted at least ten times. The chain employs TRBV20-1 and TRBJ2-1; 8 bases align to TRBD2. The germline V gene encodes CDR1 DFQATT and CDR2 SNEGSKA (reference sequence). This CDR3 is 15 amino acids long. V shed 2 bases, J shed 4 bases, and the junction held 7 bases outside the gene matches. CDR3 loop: CSARSREGGYNEQFF. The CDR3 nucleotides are TGCAGTGCTAGAAGCCGGGAGGGCGGTTACAATGAGCAGTTCTTC.